Sequencing of this T cell receptor (beta chain) was carried out in a study of blood T cell repertoires in COVID-19. Cohort 3 recovery required two negative PCRs, clearance, or symptom resolution. V shed 4 bases and J 1 base; nucleotides not matched to a gene: 6. Germline values: CDR1 MNHEY, CDR2 SVGAGI. CDR3 length: 16 residues. The data were produced by immunoSEQ multiplex PCR, yet TCRdb's version contains in-frame clones alone and is incomplete. The data show about 400,000 clones, with about 90% seen just once and 1.5% to 2% held by the top ten. What was sequenced was PBMCs or T cells enriched from blood (not recorded which). The rearrangement links TRBV6-5 to TRBJ2-1, with TRBD1 matching 8 bases. This sequence was found in a woman in her twenties or thirties who had recovered from COVID-19. The CDR3 sequence is CASSSSTGGSYNEQFF. The CDR3 DNA reads as TGTGCCAGCAGTTCGAGCACAGGGGGGTCCTACAATGAGCAGTTCTTC.